The 26 T cell receptor beta chains below come from one sample, sequenced in a study of cytomegalovirus exposure and HLA in healthy donors. Primers: 60 Vbeta forward and 13 Jbeta reverse. Clones were read by immunoSEQ multiplex PCR, and TCRdb kept only the in-frame ones, dropping some. The table includes about 160,000 clones, around 80% detected once. The sample was PBMCs. These receptors were obtained from a man aged 18 to 30 in good health and CMV-seronegative.

The chain combines TRBV27 with TRBJ1-2, with TRBD1 as a possible D gene (6 bases). From germline, CDR1 is MNHEY and CDR2 SMNVEV (reference sequence). This CDR3 has 13 residues. V was cut by 5 bases and J by 5 bases, with 12 bases left in between. This chain's CDR3 is CASSPRGEYGYTF. The CDR3 DNA follows: TGTGCCAGCAGTCCCAGGGGAGAGTATGGCTACACCTTC.

The CDR3 region is CASSLARGYEEQFF. CDR3 nucleotide sequence: TGTGCCAGCAGCTTGGCCCGCGGATATGAGGAGCAGTTCTTC. The chain is built from TRBV5-4 and TRBJ2-1; no reliable D call. The CDR3 is 14 amino acids. Germline V gene lookup returns CDR1 SGHNT and CDR2 YYREEE (reference sequence). V was clipped by 0 bases and J by 10 bases, with 14 bases between them.

V gene TRBV29-1 combines with J gene TRBJ2-3; D gene uncertain. Germline CDR1 reads SQVTM; CDR2 reads ANQGSEA. CDR3 length: 13 residues. V was clipped by 3 bases and J by 1 base, with 8 bases between them. This chain's CDR3 is CSVELRGTDTQYF. The DNA of the CDR3 is TGCAGCGTTGAGTTACGGGGCACAGATACGCAGTATTTT.

V gene TRBV9 combines with J gene TRBJ2-3, with 9 bases identical to TRBD2. V trimming: 0 bases; J trimming: 6 bases; junction bases outside the gene matches: 8. This CDR3 comprises 16 residues. The germline CDR1 and CDR2 sequences are SGDLS and YYNGEE. CDR3 nucleotides: TGTGCCAGCAGCGTAGGGGCAGCGGGGGGCCCGGATACGCAGTATTTT. The encoded protein is CASSVGAAGGPDTQYF.

The chain carries TRBV6-5 and TRBJ2-3, with 9 bases aligning to TRBD2. Per germline, CDR1 MNHEY and CDR2 SVGAGI. The ends lost 6 bases at V and 4 bases at J; junction bases unmatched: 8. CDR3 size: 15 residues. The CDR3 sequence is CASRRWREGADTQYF. CDR3 sequence (DNA): TGTGCCAGCAGGAGGTGGCGGGAGGGGGCAGATACGCAGTATTTT.

This clone was counted once. The gene calls are TRBV28 and TRBJ2-7, with D possibly being TRBD1 (5 bases). Germline V gene lookup returns CDR1 MDHEN and CDR2 SYDVKM. V was trimmed by 10 bases and J by 5 bases, leaving 15 bases between them. The CDR3 is 12 amino acids. CDR3 DNA sequence: TGTGCCACCTACGCAGGGTTGGACGAGCAGTACTTC. It translates to CATYAGLDEQYF.

The chain is built from TRBV9 and TRBJ1-5; tentative D call: TRBD1 (6 bases). Germline assignment: CDR1 SGDLS and CDR2 YYNGEE. This CDR3 comprises 14 residues. V gave up 0 bases and J gave up 2 bases, with 6 bases separating them. CDR3 in DNA: TGTGCCAGCAGCGTAGAGGGGGGCAATCAGCCCCAGCATTTT. Protein sequence: CASSVEGGNQPQHF.

Concerning this clone itself: A junction end diverges from the germline sequence, so it may reflect a read error. This specimen includes other DNA sequences encoding the same CDR3. The rearrangement links TRBV6-5 to TRBJ1-3; 9 nucleotides line up with TRBD1. Germline CDR1 MNHEY, CDR2 SVGAGI. The CDR3 covers 16 residues. The DNA of the CDR3 is TGCGCCAGCAGTTACTCGGGACAGGGCTCTGGAAACACCATATATTTT. Its protein is CASSYSGQGSGNTIYF.

CDR3 bases: TGTGCCAGCAGTTTCGGGGGGAGGGGCTACACCTTC. It encodes CASSFGGRGYTF. The V and J genes are TRBV6-5 and TRBJ1-2, with D maybe TRBD1 (5 bases). Germline V lookup: CDR1 MNHEY, CDR2 SVGAGI. The CDR3 contains 12 residues. V was shortened by 4 bases and J by 8 bases, with 11 bases between the two germline ends.

V usage is TRBV4-3 and J usage is TRBJ1-2, with 9 bases fitting TRBD1. CDR3 length: 15 amino acids. J gave up 5 bases and V 3 bases, and 7 bases lay outside the gene matches. CDR1 and CDR2 from the germline V gene are LGHNA and YSLEER. The DNA for the CDR3 is TGCGCCAGCAGCCAGGCCTCGACAGGGGGGTATGGCTACACCTTC. Amino acid sequence: CASSQASTGGYGYTF.

The V call is TRBV2, the J call TRBJ2-3; 10 positions agree with TRBD2. J lost 7 bases, V lost 7 bases, and 8 bases had no gene match. The CDR3 extends over 14 amino acids. The germline gives CDR1 SNHLY, CDR2 FYNNEI. In nucleotides, the CDR3 is TGTGCCAGCATGGGGGAGCGGGGGGGAAATACGCAGTATTTT. It encodes CASMGERGGNTQYF.

The rearrangement uses TRBV7-9 and TRBJ2-5; 13 nucleotides line up with TRBD2. The J segment lost 11 bases and the V segment lost 4 bases, leaving 13 bases of the junction unmatched. Germline loops: CDR1 SEHNR, CDR2 FQNEAQ (reference sequence). The CDR3 has 16 residues. CDR3 protein: CASSSSGLAGRGEQYF. CDR3 DNA sequence: TGTGCCAGCAGCTCCTCGGGACTAGCGGGACGGGGAGAGCAGTACTTC.

The chain uses TRBV30 and TRBJ1-5; D call uncertain. In germline, CDR1 is GTSNPN, CDR2 SVGIG (reference sequence). Trimming cost V 2 bases and J 1 base, with 12 bases left between them. There are 15 residues in the CDR3. The CDR3, as DNA: TGTGCCTGGAGTAACCCTAGACGGAGCAATCAGCCCCAGCATTTT. This translates into CAWSNPRRSNQPQHF. Full variable domain (rest looked up from reference TRBV30 and TRBJ1-5): SQTIHQWPATLVQPVGSPLSLECTVEGTSNPNLYWYRQAAGRGLQLLFYSVGIGQISSEVPQNLSASRPQDRQFILSSKKLLLSDSGFYLCAWSNPRRSNQPQHFGDGTRLSIL.

The chain carries TRBV2 and TRBJ1-1; no reliable D call. The CDR3 length is 12 residues. V lost 4 bases to trimming and J lost 4 bases, with 7 bases between them. Germline V lookup: CDR1 SNHLY, CDR2 FYNNEI. The CDR3 region is CASSGEGTEAFF. The CDR3 bases are TGTGCCAGCAGTGGGGAGGGCACTGAAGCTTTCTTT.

This sequence joins TRBV19 and TRBJ2-1; D unclear. The CDR3 spans 12 residues. Trimming took off 1 base at V and 6 bases at J, with 4 bases between the two ends. Germline values: CDR1 LNHDA, CDR2 SQIVND (reference sequence). CDR3 sequence reads: CASSIGLNEQFF. CDR3 DNA sequence: TGTGCCAGTAGTATAGGTCTCAATGAGCAGTTCTTC. Complete variable domain (other parts from reference TRBV19 and TRBJ2-1): DGGITQSPKYLFRKEGQNVTLSCEQNLNHDAMYWYRQDPGQGLRLIYYSQIVNDFQKGDIAEGYSVSREKKESFPLTVTSAQKNPTAFYLCASSIGLNEQFFGPGTRLTVL.

As to this clone: This same CDR3 is encoded by further DNA sequences in the sample. This chain uses TRBV20-1 with TRBJ2-5; the D is unclear. Germline-derived CDR1 and CDR2 are DFQATT and SNEGSKA (reference sequence). CDR3 length: 10 amino acids. Trimming pared 2 bases from V and 5 bases from J, leaving 3 bases between. CDR3 protein: CSARQETQYF. The CDR3 DNA is TGCAGTGCTAGACAGGAGACCCAGTACTTC.

This clone was recorded a few times. This chain joins TRBV28 and TRBJ2-7, with D unresolved. Trimming shortened V by 4 bases and J by 3 bases, and 4 bases separated the two germline ends. This CDR3 comprises 11 residues. Germline CDR1 reads MDHEN; CDR2 reads SYDVKM. CDR3: CASSSHYEQYF. The CDR3 DNA reads TGTGCCAGCAGTTCCCACTACGAGCAGTACTTC.

The chain combines TRBV6-5 with TRBJ2-2; D is uncertain. CDR3 size: 14 residues. Germline V gene data show CDR1 as MNHEY and CDR2 as SVGAGI. The V end was cut by 5 bases, the J end by 7 bases, with 14 bases between. The CDR3 here is CASSVSRGDGELFF. The DNA of the CDR3 is TGTGCCAGCAGTGTATCCAGAGGCGACGGGGAGCTGTTTTTT.

Notes on this clone: Different DNA sequences within this sample yield the same CDR3. The V call is TRBV6-4, the J call TRBJ2-3, with 14 positions matching TRBD2. There are 15 residues in the CDR3. J lost 4 bases, V lost 6 bases, and 3 bases had no gene match. The germline CDR1 and CDR2 sequences are MRHNA and SNTAGT. The DNA of the CDR3 is TGTGCCAGCAGCCGACTAGCGGGAGGGCCAGATACGCAGTATTTT. It yields the protein CASSRLAGGPDTQYF.

The chain links TRBV28 to TRBJ2-1; TRBD2 is a possible D gene (6 bases). Germline V lookup: CDR1 MDHEN, CDR2 SYDVKM. Trimming left V 3 bases short and J 0 bases short, with 15 bases between. The CDR3 sequence is 17 residues long. The CDR3 DNA reads as TGTGCCAGCAGTTTTTGGGGGGTGAGTAGCTCCTACAATGAGCAGTTCTTC. Protein: CASSFWGVSSSYNEQFF.

This rearrangement joins TRBV6-6 to TRBJ1-5; a possible D gene is TRBD1 (5 bases). The CDR3 has 14 amino acids. Trimming removed 11 bases at V and 3 bases at J, with 17 bases between. The germline gives CDR1 MNHNY, CDR2 SVGAGI (reference sequence). The CDR3 loop reads CAGQVGGTNQPQHF. Written as DNA, the CDR3 is TGTGCCGGACAAGTTGGGGGGACCAATCAGCCCCAGCATTTT.

V usage is TRBV6-5 and J usage is TRBJ1-2; the match to TRBD1 covers 7 bases. Looked up from germline, CDR1 is MNHEY and CDR2 is SVGAGI. The CDR3 length is 14 residues. The V and J ends lost 6 bases and 1 base, in that order; junction bases with no gene match: 5. The CDR3 protein is CASRGTAINYGYTF. CDR3 nucleotide sequence: TGTGCCAGCAGAGGGACAGCAATTAACTATGGCTACACCTTC.

The chain uses TRBV11-2 and TRBJ2-7, with TRBD2 as a possible D gene (6 bases). Germline loops: CDR1 SGHAT, CDR2 FQNNGV. The ends were cut back, 8 bases at V and 0 bases at J, with 14 bases in the middle. The CDR3 is 14 amino acids. The DNA for the CDR3 is TGTGCCAGCCGGGACTTTAGGAGCTCCTACGAGCAGTACTTC. It is translated as CASRDFRSSYEQYF.

The rearrangement uses TRBV7-9 and TRBJ2-7, with D possibly being TRBD2 (7 bases). The CDR3 extends over 16 amino acids. Trimming removed 1 base at V and 2 bases at J, with 15 bases between. Germline CDR1 reads SEHNR; CDR2 reads FQNEAQ (reference sequence). DNA for the CDR3: TGTGCCAGCAGCTTAGGAGGGGGGGCGGAGCCCTACGAGCAGTACTTC. Translating gives CASSLGGGAEPYEQYF.

The chain is built from TRBV9 and TRBJ2-5; D is undetermined. Trimming removed 0 bases at V and 0 bases at J, with 9 bases between. Per germline, CDR1 SGDLS and CDR2 YYNGEE. This CDR3 has 15 amino acids. DNA of the CDR3: TGTGCCAGCAGCGTAGATCGGTCCCACCAAGAGACCCAGTACTTC. Encoded protein: CASSVDRSHQETQYF.

The V call is TRBV5-1, the J call TRBJ2-3; no firm D call. Germline lookup yields CDR1 SGHRS and CDR2 YFSETQ. The ends were cut back, 3 bases at V and 0 bases at J, with 2 bases in the middle. CDR3 length: 12 residues. The CDR3 coding sequence is TGCGCCAGCAGCTCTAGCACAGATACGCAGTATTTT. Protein sequence: CASSSSTDTQYF.